This T cell receptor beta chain emerged from a study of blood T cells in healthy people across ages. The ends lost 0 bases at V and 6 bases at J; junction bases unmatched: 2. CDR1 and CDR2 from the germline V gene are SGHRS and YFSETQ. This CDR3 has 14 amino acids. In regard to this clonotype: Its antigen remains unknown.

No fewer than 6 micrograms of total RNA were isolated from every sample. Findings and limits, study-wide: For the donors, CMV status was unknown and possibly confounded expanded clonotype changes.

Alongside a J-beta primer mix, a sample-barcoded 5' primer served in a second PCR lasting about 7 to 11 cycles. Per sample, CDR3-containing paired-end reads numbered at least 2.5 million. One entry per CDR3 protein results from TCRdb running MiXCR on the 5' RACE reads. The sample shows 780,000 or so distinct CDR3 sequences, approximately 53% of them seen only once. The TCR sequence derives from an older man in good health. The sequenced material came from blood. The chain couples TRBV5-1 to TRBJ2-1, with 8 bases aligning to TRBD1. CDR3 sequence reads: CASSLDRGSNEQFF. The CDR3 DNA reads as TGCGCCAGCAGCTTGGACAGGGGGAGCAATGAGCAGTTCTTC.